Below, 28 T cell receptor beta chains from the same sample are listed, as sequenced in a study of OX40 agonist ivuxolimab in advanced cancers. Generated by immunoSEQ multiplex PCR, the TCRdb table keeps only in-frame clones and is missing some. The sample has roughly 70,000 clones, 82% seen once. The sample in question was CD4+ or CD8+ T cells sorted from blood, obtained in a trial of the OX40 agonist ivuxolimab. These receptors were collected from an adult with an advanced solid tumor such as melanoma, head and neck, liver or kidney cancer.

The chain couples TRBV7-9 to TRBJ2-3; a possible D gene is TRBD2 (6 bases). The length of the CDR3 is 16 residues. V dropped 6 bases and J dropped 3 bases, with 19 bases sitting between them. Germline CDR1 SEHNR, CDR2 FQNEAQ (reference sequence). CDR3 nucleotides: TGTGCCAGCAGTTCCTGGGGGGACGGCGAGACAGATACGCAGTATTTT. This codes for CASSSWGDGETDTQYF.

V gene TRBV18 combines with J gene TRBJ2-5, with D tentatively TRBD1 (6 bases). V lost 5 bases, J lost 3 bases, and 10 bases lay in between. This CDR3 is 13 amino acids long. Germline V gives CDR1 KGHSH, CDR2 LQKENI. This chain's CDR3 is CASSKGVEETQYF. CDR3 DNA sequence: TGTGCCAGCTCAAAGGGGGTGGAAGAGACCCAGTACTTC.

The V call is TRBV19, the J call TRBJ1-1; no clear D gene. Looked up from germline, CDR1 is LNHDA and CDR2 is SQIVND (reference sequence). The CDR3 sequence is 14 residues long. Trimming pared 0 bases from V and 3 bases from J, leaving 8 bases between. The CDR3 DNA reads as TGTGCCAGTAGTATAGAGGCGGGCCACACTGAAGCTTTCTTT. Its protein product is CASSIEAGHTEAFF. The whole variable domain, filled in from reference TRBV19 and TRBJ1-1, reads DGGITQSPKYLFRKEGQNVTLSCEQNLNHDAMYWYRQDPGQGLRLIYYSQIVNDFQKGDIAEGYSVSREKKESFPLTVTSAQKNPTAFYLCASSIEAGHTEAFFGQGTRLTVV.

The chain links TRBV27 to TRBJ2-6; 7 bases agree with TRBD1. This CDR3 region has 14 residues. The V segment lost 8 bases and the J segment 0 bases; nucleotides outside the gene matches: 1. Germline lookup yields CDR1 MNHEY and CDR2 SMNVEV (reference sequence). The CDR3 DNA reads TGTGCCAGCGGGACAGTCTCTGGGGCCAACGTCCTGACTTTC. This translates into CASGTVSGANVLTF.

The chain has TRBV5-1 and TRBJ2-6; D tentatively fits TRBD1 or TRBD2 (6 bases each). The germline V gene encodes CDR1 SGHRS and CDR2 YFSETQ. The CDR3 is 16 amino acids. Trimming pared 5 bases from V and 1 base from J, leaving 13 bases between. CDR3 nucleotide sequence: TGCGCCAGCAGATTAGGGGGGAATTCTGGGGCCAACGTCCTGACTTTC. It yields the protein CASRLGGNSGANVLTF.

V usage is TRBV18 and J usage is TRBJ2-5; the D gene is possibly TRBD2 (6 bases). Trimming left V 2 bases short and J 4 bases short, with 11 bases between. The V gene's germline CDR1 is KGHSH and CDR2 LQKENI. CDR3 length: 14 residues. This chain's CDR3 is CASSPIGGGETQYF. CDR3 nucleotide sequence: TGTGCCAGCTCACCAATCGGGGGAGGAGAGACCCAGTACTTC.

V gene TRBV20-1 combines with J gene TRBJ2-7; D is unclear. CDR1 DFQATT and CDR2 SNEGSKA come from the germline V gene (reference sequence). The CDR3 contains 11 residues. The germline V and J ends were trimmed by 3 bases and 4 bases, with 7 bases remaining between them. The CDR3 region is CSARGIYEQYF. CDR3 nucleotides: TGCAGTGCTAGGGGTATTTACGAGCAGTACTTC.

The chain links TRBV2 to TRBJ2-3, with TRBD2 as a possible D gene (7 bases). V lost 7 bases and J 2 bases, leaving 10 bases between the germline ends. CDR3 length equals 13 residues. Germline V gene lookup returns CDR1 SNHLY and CDR2 FYNNEI. The CDR3 region is CASKGDYTDTQYF. CDR3 nucleotides: TGTGCCAGCAAGGGGGACTACACAGATACGCAGTATTTT.

The chain links TRBV4-2 to TRBJ2-5; possibly TRBD2 for D (6 bases). Germline values: CDR1 LGHNA, CDR2 YNFKEQ. Between the trimmed V and J ends, which lost 1 base and 3 bases, there was a span of 12 bases. The CDR3 consists of 15 residues. The CDR3 region has the DNA TGTGCCAGCAGCCAAGCGGCGGGGTTAGAAGAGACCCAGTACTTC. Amino acid sequence: CASSQAAGLEETQYF.

DNA for the CDR3: TGCGCCAGCAGCCATGGACAGGCCGGAGGGGAGCTGTTTTTT. Its translation: CASSHGQAGGELFF. The J gene is TRBJ2-2, the V gene TRBV4-3, with 7 nucleotides matching TRBD1. The length of the CDR3 is 14 residues. Germline values: CDR1 LGHNA, CDR2 YSLEER. The V segment lost 3 bases and the J segment 8 bases; nucleotides outside the gene matches: 6.

The chain is built from TRBV7-6 and TRBJ2-2, with a possible D match to TRBD1 (6 bases). The CDR3 covers 15 residues. Deletions cut 6 bases from V and 4 bases from J, with 15 bases between. Per germline, CDR1 SGHVS and CDR2 FNYEAQ. In DNA form, the CDR3 reads TGTGCCAGCAGACCGATTACAGGGAGCACCGGGGAGCTGTTTTTT. Translation: CASRPITGSTGELFF.

This chain joins TRBV7-9 and TRBJ1-5; 8 bases agree with TRBD1. Germline values: CDR1 SEHNR, CDR2 FQNEAQ (reference sequence). The CDR3 is made up of 15 amino acids. V shed 5 bases and J 6 bases; nucleotides not matched to a gene: 9. The CDR3 sequence: CASSKDAGGGQPQHF. The CDR3 DNA is TGTGCCAGCAGCAAAGATGCAGGGGGCGGTCAGCCCCAGCATTTT. The full variable domain, with the rest looked up from reference TRBV7-9 and TRBJ1-5, is DTGVSQNPRHKITKRGQNVTFRCDPISEHNRLYWYRQTLGQGPEFLTYFQNEAQLEKSRLLSDRFSAERPKGSFSTLEIQRTEQGDSAMYLCASSKDAGGGQPQHFGDGTRLSIL.

The chain is built from TRBV28 and TRBJ2-1, with a weak D call TRBD1 (7 bases). V lost 4 bases and J 5 bases, leaving 15 bases between the germline ends. CDR1 MDHEN and CDR2 SYDVKM come from the germline V gene. The CDR3 length is 15 residues. In DNA form, the CDR3 reads TGTGCCAGCAGTTCAGTTGGAGGGGGCCACAATGAGCAGTTCTTC. This gives the protein CASSSVGGGHNEQFF. Full variable domain (rest looked up from reference TRBV28 and TRBJ2-1): DVKVTQSSRYLVKRTGEKVFLECVQDMDHENMFWYRQDPGLGLRLIYFSYDVKMKEKGDIPEGYSVSREKKERFSLILESASTNQTSMYLCASSSVGGGHNEQFFGPGTRLTVL.

In DNA, the CDR3 is TGTGCCAGCAGGGGACAACCCTATGGCTACACCTTC. This sequence encodes CASRGQPYGYTF. The rearrangement uses TRBV5-6 and TRBJ1-2; D is perhaps TRBD1 (6 bases). CDR1 is SGHDT, CDR2 YYEEEE, per germline. V lost 5 bases and J lost 4, with 9 bases in between. The CDR3 is 12 amino acids.

This clone appeared once. V is TRBV7-9 and J is TRBJ1-1, with TRBD1 as a possible D gene (5 bases). Trimming removed 5 bases at V and 10 bases at J, with 14 bases between. The CDR3 covers 12 residues. The germline V gene has CDR1 SEHNR and CDR2 FQNEAQ (reference sequence). DNA for the CDR3: TGTGCCAGCAGCAACGACGGGGGATCAGCTTTCTTT. Protein sequence: CASSNDGGSAFF.

The chain employs TRBV7-9 and TRBJ1-1; perhaps TRBD1 as D (6 bases). The CDR3 is 12 residues long. The ends were cut back, 1 base at V and 10 bases at J, with 10 bases in the middle. The germline V gene encodes CDR1 SEHNR and CDR2 FQNEAQ (reference sequence). CDR3 DNA: TGTGCCAGCAGCTTAGGGGGGCCGAGAGCTTTCTTT. Its protein product is CASSLGGPRAFF.

The chain joins TRBV19 to TRBJ2-1; D ambiguous. CDR3 length: 13 residues. V was shortened by 6 bases and J by 8 bases, with 14 bases between the two germline ends. Germline V gene sequence: CDR1 LNHDA, CDR2 SQIVND (reference sequence). The DNA of the CDR3 is TGTGCCAGTAGCCTGACCCTGGTCGATGAGCAGTTCTTC. Its protein is CASSLTLVDEQFF.

V gene TRBV7-2 combines with J gene TRBJ2-1; D possibly uses TRBD1 or TRBD2 (5 bases each). The length of the CDR3 is 16 residues. V was pared by 3 bases and J by 1 base, with 13 bases between. The germline CDR1 and CDR2 sequences are SGHTA and FQGNSA. CDR3 residues: CASSLTGTESYNEQFF. The CDR3 DNA reads TGTGCCAGCAGCTTGACCGGGACCGAATCCTACAATGAGCAGTTCTTC.

V is TRBV7-2 and J is TRBJ2-3, with no clear D. The CDR3 is 13 residues long. Germline loops: CDR1 SGHTA, CDR2 FQGNSA. The V and J ends lost 3 bases and 1 base respectively, with 5 bases between them. DNA for the CDR3: TGTGCCAGCAGCTTCGGCCGCACAGATACGCAGTATTTT. Amino acids: CASSFGRTDTQYF.

Only a few counts were recorded for this clone. The rearrangement joins TRBV2 to TRBJ2-1; 11 bases agree with TRBD1. After removal of 6 bases from V and 10 bases from J, the junction contained 8 bases not matched to a gene. Looked up from germline, CDR1 is SNHLY and CDR2 is FYNNEI. The CDR3 runs 14 residues. The CDR3 DNA sequence: TGTGCCAGCAGACCAGGGACAGGGGGTGGCGAGCAGTTCTTC. Translating it yields CASRPGTGGGEQFF.

This chain uses TRBV2 with TRBJ1-2; TRBD1 matches 8 bases. V lost 3 bases, J lost 5 bases, and 14 bases stayed unmatched. CDR3 length equals 17 residues. CDR1 and CDR2 (germline): SNHLY, FYNNEI. CDR3 sequence reads: CASSELRGQGGAYGYTF. In nucleotides, the CDR3 is TGTGCCAGCAGTGAGTTGAGAGGACAGGGAGGCGCTTATGGCTACACCTTC.

This clone was recorded only once. V usage is TRBV5-1 and J usage is TRBJ2-5, with TRBD2 matching over 7 bases. After removal of 3 bases from V and 2 bases from J, the junction contained 10 bases not matched to a gene. This CDR3 is 16 amino acids long. Germline V CDR1 and CDR2: SGHRS, YFSETQ. Here the CDR3 reads CASSSPRAGVQETQYF. The CDR3 coding sequence is TGCGCCAGCAGCTCCCCTCGCGCGGGAGTACAAGAGACCCAGTACTTC. Drawing the rest from reference TRBV5-1 and TRBJ2-5, the complete variable domain is KAGVTQTPRYLIKTRGQQVTLSCSPISGHRSVSWYQQTPGQGLQFLFEYFSETQRNKGNFPGRFSGRQFSNSRSEMNVSTLELGDSALYLCASSSPRAGVQETQYFGPGTRLLVL.

This chain joins TRBV5-1 and TRBJ1-3, with a possible D match to TRBD1 (5 bases). The length of the CDR3 is 13 residues. The V and J ends lost 4 bases and 3 bases respectively, with 8 bases between them. CDR1 SGHRS and CDR2 YFSETQ come from the germline V gene. CDR3 nucleotide sequence: TGCGCCAGCAGCACGGGGCTTGGAAACACCATATATTTT. Its protein is CASSTGLGNTIYF.

The V gene is TRBV6-1, the J gene TRBJ2-7; D is possibly TRBD1 or TRBD2 (6 bases each). The length of the CDR3 is 16 residues. Germline loops: CDR1 MNHNS, CDR2 SASEGT. The V and J ends lost 1 base and 2 bases respectively, with 15 bases between them. The CDR3 nucleotides read TGTGCCAGCAGTGAAGTTGGGGGGCGCGGAACCTACGAGCAGTACTTC. This translates into CASSEVGGRGTYEQYF.

The chain uses TRBV14 and TRBJ2-2, with 7 bases fitting TRBD1. This CDR3 has 19 amino acids. V was pared by 2 bases and J by 3 bases, with 15 bases of the junction left unmatched. In germline, CDR1 is SGHDN, CDR2 FVKESK. CDR3 loop: CASSQTLTRTGRDTGELFF. Here the CDR3 DNA reads TGTGCCAGCAGCCAAACCCTTACTCGGACAGGCAGGGACACCGGGGAGCTGTTTTTT.

This clone has a handful of counts. The genes are TRBV6-6 and TRBJ1-5, with 7 bases fitting TRBD1. V lost 7 bases and J lost 1; bases outside the gene matches: 7. The germline V gene has CDR1 MNHNY and CDR2 SVGAGI (reference sequence). The CDR3 runs 15 residues. CDR3 nucleotide sequence: TGTGCCAGCAAAGTAGGCAGGGGGAGCAATCAGCCCCAGCATTTT. The encoded protein is CASKVGRGSNQPQHF.

The chain is built from TRBV6-1 and TRBJ2-3; D is unresolved. The CDR3 is 13 residues long. V was clipped by 1 base and J by 6 bases, with 8 bases between them. CDR1 is MNHNS and CDR2 is SASEGT in the germline V gene. CDR3 coding DNA: TGTGCCAGCAGTGAAGAAAGGGATGATACGCAGTATTTT. Translated, it gives CASSEERDDTQYF.

The chain is built from TRBV28 and TRBJ1-2, with D unclear. The CDR3 loop spans 11 amino acids. Trimming cost V 11 bases and J 1 base, with 8 bases left between them. Germline CDR1 and CDR2: MDHEN and SYDVKM. DNA for the CDR3: TGTGCCGCCTCCAGTAACTATGGCTACACCTTC. Its translation is CAASSNYGYTF.